One sample yielded the 20 T cell receptor beta chains listed below, sequenced in a study of regulatory T cells in long-lasting Graves disease. Investigators prepared the TCR beta libraries by applying iRepertoire HTBI primers and Arm-PCR of CDR3 regions. MiXCR, run by TCRdb on the multiplex PCR reads, gives a single entry per CDR3 protein. The profile shows about 430,000 distinct CDR3 sequences, 21% of them singletons. Sample time point: persistent/refractory GD, antithyroid drugs over 5 years with positive TRAb. PBMC RNA served as the TCR library source. The sample consisted of peripheral blood mononuclear cells (PBMCs), taken when the disease was refractory, from a patient treated with antithyroid drugs. These receptors were taken from a female donor with Graves disease.

This clonotype was observed many times. One junction end does not reproduce the germline sequence, and a read error may be involved. The chain has TRBV12-3 or TRBV12-4 and TRBJ2-7; 8 bases fit TRBD1. CDR3 length equals 13 residues. CDR3 DNA: TGTGCCAGCAGCTTAGGACAGGGCCACGAGCAGTACTTC. This encodes CASSLGQGHEQYF.

This clonotype was detected ten times or more. V and J are TRBV28 and TRBJ1-2, with D uncertain. The CDR3 is made up of 16 amino acids. Trimming removed 6 bases from V and 4 bases from J, with 21 bases in between. Germline V gives CDR1 MDHEN, CDR2 SYDVKM. The CDR3 nucleotides read TGTGCCAGCAGCAACAGCCCGTGGTCACAAAGCTATGGCTACACCTTC. The encoded protein is CASSNSPWSQSYGYTF.

The rearrangement links TRBV4-2 to TRBJ1-2, with a possible D match to TRBD1 (5 bases). V dropped 0 bases and J dropped 3 bases, with 20 bases sitting between them. The CDR3 is made up of 18 amino acids. Germline CDR1 LGHNA, CDR2 YNFKEQ. Here the CDR3 reads CASSQDWGTSREYYGYTF. Here the CDR3 DNA reads TGTGCCAGCAGCCAAGATTGGGGGACTTCTAGGGAGTACTATGGCTACACCTTC.

This clonotype was observed once. This clone may be a read error of a much larger clone one base away. J is TRBJ2-7 and V is TRBV11-2, with D possibly matching TRBD2 (5 bases). V was shortened by 5 bases and J by 2 bases, with 13 bases between the two germline ends. Germline lookup yields CDR1 SGHAT and CDR2 FQNNGV. The CDR3 totals 14 residues. Here the CDR3 reads CASSPTAEAYEQYF. The CDR3 DNA is TGTGCCAGCAGCCCCACAGCGGAAGCCTACGAGCAGTACTTC.

The table lists this clonotype with many counts. The rearrangement links TRBV5-1 to TRBJ2-7; 7 bases map to TRBD1. Germline V gene lookup returns CDR1 SGHRS and CDR2 YFSETQ. With V trimmed by 0 bases and J by 5 bases, 2 bases remained unmatched. CDR3 length: 13 residues. The CDR3 DNA follows: TGCGCCAGCAGCTTGGAGGGGGCGAACGAGCAGTACTTC. Translated, it gives CASSLEGANEQYF. Supplemented by reference TRBV5-1 and TRBJ2-7, the full variable domain reads KAGVTQTPRYLIKTRGQQVTLSCSPISGHRSVSWYQQTPGQGLQFLFEYFSETQRNKGNFPGRFSGRQFSNSRSEMNVSTLELGDSALYLCASSLEGANEQYFGPGTRLTVT.

V gene TRBV27 combines with J gene TRBJ2-7, with no clear D. V lost 4 bases, J lost 1 base, and 8 bases lay in between. Germline CDR1 and CDR2: MNHEY and SMNVEV (reference sequence). CDR3 length: 13 residues. CDR3 sequence (DNA): TGTGCCAGCAGTTACACCCGTTCCTACGAGCAGTACTTC. Its protein product is CASSYTRSYEQYF.

This clonotype was observed a few times. This sequence joins TRBV30 and TRBJ2-7; D remains unclear. CDR3 length: 14 amino acids. V lost 1 base to trimming and J lost 2 bases, with 12 bases between them. Looked up from germline, CDR1 is GTSNPN and CDR2 is SVGIG (reference sequence). The CDR3 DNA is TGTGCCTGGAGTGATATCGGTCTGACCTACGAGCAGTACTTC. Its translation is CAWSDIGLTYEQYF.

The gene calls are TRBV24-1 and TRBJ2-2; the match to TRBD2 covers 8 bases. Germline V gives CDR1 KGHDR, CDR2 SFDVKD. V trimming: 4 bases; J trimming: 3 bases; junction bases outside the gene matches: 6. This CDR3 comprises 16 residues. CDR3 in DNA: TGTGCCACCAGTGACCCGAAGCGGGAGTACACCGGGGAGCTGTTTTTT. Translating it yields CATSDPKREYTGELFF.

In regard to this clonotype: A far larger clone differs by one base, so this is likely a read error. Without the conserved terminal phenylalanine or tryptophan, this CDR3 likely stems from a read error. V is TRBV2 and J is TRBJ1-2, with TRBD1 matching over 10 bases. The CDR3 contains 17 residues. The trim removed 6 bases at V and 8 bases at J, leaving 18 bases unmatched. Looked up from germline, CDR1 is SNHLY and CDR2 is FYNNEI. Here the CDR3 reads CASSLNRDRGYRSGYTL. The CDR3 DNA reads as TGTGCCAGCAGCTTAAACCGGGACAGGGGTTACCGGAGCGGCTACACCCTC.

The V call is TRBV14, the J call TRBJ2-3, with D unclear. CDR3 size: 16 residues. V lost 1 base and J lost 1, with 12 bases in between. Germline V gives CDR1 SGHDN, CDR2 FVKESK. In nucleotides, the CDR3 is TGTGCCAGCAGCCAAGCACCGCAGGTTGGCACAGATACGCAGTATTTT. As protein: CASSQAPQVGTDTQYF.

This clonotype was seen a few times. The chain uses TRBV20-1 and TRBJ1-2; 9 bases are a match to TRBD1. J was trimmed by 7 bases and V by 1 base; bases with no gene match: 7. This CDR3 spans 14 amino acids. Germline V gene data show CDR1 as DFQATT and CDR2 as SNEGSKA (reference sequence). The DNA for the CDR3 is TGCAGTGCTAGAGCCCCAGGACAGGGGTTTGGCTACACCTTC. Translation: CSARAPGQGFGYTF.

As DNA, the CDR3 is TGCAGTGCTGGAGGACGTAGCTACTTC. It translates to CSAGGRSYF. The V call is TRBV20-1, the J call TRBJ2-5, with D tentatively TRBD2 (5 bases). The length of the CDR3 is 9 residues. Trimming took off 5 bases at V and 14 bases at J, with 12 bases between the two ends. Germline assignment: CDR1 DFQATT and CDR2 SNEGSKA (reference sequence).

This clonotype was seen at least ten times. The rearrangement joins TRBV20-1 to TRBJ2-5; 8 nucleotides align to TRBD1. CDR3 length: 17 residues. Germline V lookup: CDR1 DFQATT, CDR2 SNEGSKA (reference sequence). Losses at the gene ends were 0 bases for V and 0 bases for J; bases not matched to a gene: 9. The CDR3 sequence: CSARDPGTGWYQETQYF. In DNA form, the CDR3 reads TGCAGTGCTAGAGATCCCGGGACAGGATGGTACCAAGAGACCCAGTACTTC.

The chain carries TRBV5-4 and TRBJ2-7, with D maybe TRBD2 (6 bases). This CDR3 has 14 residues. V was clipped by 4 bases and J by 3 bases, with 14 bases between them. Germline CDR1 is SGHNT and CDR2 is YYREEE (reference sequence). DNA of the CDR3: TGTGCCAGCAGCGGCGGGGATGGGATCTACGAGCAGTACTTC. This sequence encodes CASSGGDGIYEQYF. Full variable domain (rest looked up from reference TRBV5-4 and TRBJ2-7): ETGVTQSPTHLIKTRGQQVTLRCSSQSGHNTVSWYQQALGQGPQFIFQYYREEENGRGNFPPRFSGLQFPNYSSELNVNALELDDSALYLCASSGGDGIYEQYFGPGTRLTVT.

As concerns this clonotype: This sequence may be a read error, since a much larger clone differs from it by one base. This rearrangement joins TRBV28 to TRBJ1-2, with D uncertain. The CDR3 extends over 15 amino acids. Germline V lookup: CDR1 MDHEN, CDR2 SYDVKM. CDR3: CVSSAPNRANYGYTF. The CDR3 coding sequence is TGTGTCAGCAGTGCCCCCAACAGAGCTAACTATGGCTACACCTTC.

On this clonotype: One base away lies a much larger clone, so this may be a sequencing read error. For the CDR3, the DNA is TGTGCCACCAGCAGGACCGGGGGGAATAATAAAAAACTGTTTTTT. Its protein product is CATSRTGGNNKKLFF. The chain carries TRBV15 and TRBJ1-4, with D perhaps TRBD1 (5 bases). CDR1 LNHNV and CDR2 YYDKDF come from the germline V gene (reference sequence). The CDR3 contains 15 residues.

This clonotype was observed many times. V is TRBV28 and J is TRBJ1-1; TRBD1 agrees at 9 bases. This CDR3 is built from 12 residues. The V gene end was trimmed by 5 bases and the J gene end by 10 bases; junction bases not matched to a gene: 5. The germline V gene has CDR1 MDHEN and CDR2 SYDVKM. As DNA, the CDR3 is TGTGCCAGCAGTAAGAGACAGGGGGGAGCTTTCTTT. As protein: CASSKRQGGAFF.

This clonotype was seen many times. The rearrangement joins TRBV28 to TRBJ2-7; D is unclear. Germline-derived CDR1 and CDR2 are MDHEN and SYDVKM. There are 14 residues in the CDR3. V was cut by 5 bases and J by 5 bases, with 16 bases left in between. The CDR3 is CASSPVDGTHEQYF. CDR3 bases: TGTGCCAGCAGTCCCGTGGACGGCACGCACGAGCAGTACTTC.

With respect to this clonotype: With a much larger clone just one base away, this may be a read error. The chain has TRBV20-1 and TRBJ2-7; a possible D gene is TRBD2 (6 bases). Germline V gene sequence: CDR1 DFQATT, CDR2 SNEGSKA (reference sequence). With 0 bases removed from V and 5 bases from J, the gap between germline ends came to 20 bases. This CDR3 contains 16 residues. CDR3 in amino acids: CSARDRAGILSHEQYF. The CDR3 coding sequence is TGCAGTGCTAGAGATAGGGCGGGGATTTTGTCCCACGAGCAGTACTTC.

Many counts were recorded for this clonotype. The chain carries TRBV11-2 and TRBJ2-4, with a possible D match to TRBD1 (6 bases). The CDR3 loop spans 13 amino acids. V lost 4 bases and J 4 bases, leaving 8 bases between the germline ends. Germline V gives CDR1 SGHAT, CDR2 FQNNGV. The CDR3, as DNA: TGTGCCAGCAGCTCCGGACAGAAAAACATTCAGTACTTC. As protein: CASSSGQKNIQYF.